These 6 T cell receptor beta chains were all obtained from the same sample, sequenced in a study of graft-versus-host responses after intestinal transplantation. Their antigen targets remain unknown. Clones were sequenced by immunoSEQ multiplex PCR, and TCRdb holds only the in-frame ones, with some missing. The table lists over 65,000 clones, approximately 89% of them singletons, with 7.6% in the top ten. The sequenced sample was unstimulated CD8+ T cells sorted from spleen or lymph node cells, obtained before transplant. The receptor set was obtained from a human donor who was the organ donor for an intestinal transplant.

V gene TRBV5-8 combines with J gene TRBJ2-5; 9 nucleotides match TRBD1. Germline V gene sequence: CDR1 SGHTS, CDR2 YDEGEE. V was clipped by 0 bases and J by 1 base; unmatched bases: 7. This CDR3 has 17 residues. CDR3 residues: CASSLGWTGAIQETQYF. The CDR3 DNA reads as TGTGCCAGCAGCTTGGGCTGGACAGGGGCGATCCAAGAGACCCAGTACTTC. The variable domain in full, completed from reference TRBV5-8 and TRBJ2-5, reads EAGVTQSPTHLIKTRGQQATLRCSPISGHTSVYWYQQALGLGLQFLLWYDEGEERNRGNFPPRFSGRQFPNYSSELNVNALELEDSALYLCASSLGWTGAIQETQYFGPGTRLLVL.

This clone was recorded a few times. The chain has TRBV7-9 and TRBJ2-7, with D maybe TRBD1 (6 bases). Germline CDR1 is SEHNR and CDR2 is FQNEAQ (reference sequence). The CDR3 has 11 amino acids. The V and J ends lost 5 bases and 7 bases respectively, with 9 bases between them. In DNA form, the CDR3 reads TGTGCCAGCAGCACGGACAGTGAGCAGTACTTC. It translates to CASSTDSEQYF. Filled out from reference TRBV7-9 and TRBJ2-7, the complete variable domain reads DTGVSQNPRHKITKRGQNVTFRCDPISEHNRLYWYRQTLGQGPEFLTYFQNEAQLEKSRLLSDRFSAERPKGSFSTLEIQRTEQGDSAMYLCASSTDSEQYFGPGTRLTVT.

This sequence joins TRBV10-1 and TRBJ2-5; 10 bases are shared with TRBD2. The end of the DNA is better explained by TRBJ2-7, so the J call may be wrong. This CDR3 is built from 13 residues. Germline loops: CDR1 WNHNN, CDR2 SYGVQD (reference sequence). CDR3 sequence: CASRASGSYEQYF. The CDR3 nucleotides read TGCGCCAGCAGGGCTAGCGGGAGTTACGAGCAGTACTTC.

The chain uses TRBV9 and TRBJ2-3; D is possibly TRBD2 (6 bases). V gave up 3 bases and J gave up 2 bases, with 13 bases separating them. Per the germline V gene, CDR1 is SGDLS and CDR2 is YYNGEE. CDR3 length: 15 amino acids. CDR3: CASSDLERATDTQYF. CDR3 bases: TGTGCCAGCAGCGACTTAGAGCGGGCCACAGATACGCAGTATTTT.

The V gene is TRBV5-6, the J gene TRBJ2-5; 9 nucleotides agree with TRBD2. The CDR3 contains 17 residues. V was pared by 4 bases and J by 1 base, with 11 bases of the junction left unmatched. Germline V lookup: CDR1 SGHDT, CDR2 YYEEEE. The CDR3 spells CASSRFRAGGPQETQYF. CDR3 DNA: TGTGCCAGCAGCCGGTTTCGGGCGGGGGGGCCCCAAGAGACCCAGTACTTC.

J is TRBJ1-2 and V is TRBV19, with D tentatively TRBD1 (5 bases). The CDR3 totals 14 residues. V gave up 0 bases and J gave up 4 bases, with 9 bases separating them. The germline V gene encodes CDR1 LNHDA and CDR2 SQIVND (reference sequence). The CDR3 coding sequence is TGTGCCAGTAGTATAGATCTGGGGGGCTATGGCTACACCTTC. This sequence encodes CASSIDLGGYGYTF.